The 14 T cell receptor beta chains below were found in one sample sequenced in a study of OX40 agonist ivuxolimab in advanced cancers. Method: immunoSEQ multiplex PCR; TCRdb's copy keeps in-frame clones and lacks some. Of some 90,000 clones listed, approximately 90% were seen once; the top ten hold over 0.7%. Sample: CD4+ or CD8+ T cells sorted from blood, taken in a trial of the OX40 agonist ivuxolimab. The receptors here all came from an adult with an advanced solid tumor such as melanoma, head and neck, liver or kidney cancer.

The genes are TRBV11-2 and TRBJ2-3; 7 bases line up with TRBD2. V was pared by 5 bases and J by 1 base, with 9 bases of the junction left unmatched. The germline CDR1 and CDR2 sequences are SGHAT and FQNNGV. The CDR3 totals 16 residues. The CDR3 nucleotides are TGTGCCAGCAGCATTCAAGCGGGACCCGGCACAGATACGCAGTATTTT. It encodes CASSIQAGPGTDTQYF.

The chain carries TRBV7-9 and TRBJ1-2, with 7 bases fitting TRBD1. V shed 5 bases and J 4 bases; nucleotides not matched to a gene: 7. The CDR3 consists of 14 residues. Germline V gene lookup returns CDR1 SEHNR and CDR2 FQNEAQ (reference sequence). The CDR3 sequence: CASSPADRSYGYTF. The CDR3 DNA reads TGTGCCAGCAGCCCAGCGGACAGGTCCTATGGCTACACCTTC.

The rearrangement joins TRBV14 to TRBJ2-7; D is uncertain. The ends were cut back, 2 bases at V and 9 bases at J, with 32 bases in the middle. This CDR3 is built from 19 residues. Germline V gene sequence: CDR1 SGHDN, CDR2 FVKESK. In DNA form, the CDR3 reads TGTGCCAGCAGCCAAATCTCAATCATCGGCCAAGCCACTACGACGGCGCAGTACTTC. It encodes CASSQISIIGQATTTAQYF.

The chain couples TRBV2 to TRBJ2-1; D is unresolved. Germline values: CDR1 SNHLY, CDR2 FYNNEI. Trimming left V 7 bases short and J 6 bases short, with 10 bases between. The CDR3 extends over 12 amino acids. The chain's CDR3 is CASTRTSNEQFF. In nucleotides, the CDR3 is TGTGCCAGCACCCGGACGAGCAATGAGCAGTTCTTC.

This clone was counted only a few times. The chain is built from TRBV5-1 and TRBJ2-2; 8 bases agree with TRBD1. The CDR3 is made up of 15 amino acids. Germline V gene lookup returns CDR1 SGHRS and CDR2 YFSETQ. Trimming cost V 4 bases and J 4 bases; bases outside gene matches: 6. This chain's CDR3 is CASSTGTGSTGELFF. The CDR3 DNA reads as TGCGCCAGCAGCACCGGGACAGGATCCACCGGGGAGCTGTTTTTT.

The chain employs TRBV5-1 and TRBJ1-3, with D maybe TRBD1 (5 bases). V lost 2 bases and J 2 bases, leaving 8 bases between the germline ends. CDR1 is SGHRS, CDR2 YFSETQ, per germline. The CDR3 is 14 residues long. CDR3 loop: CASSFTGTGNTIYF. The CDR3 nucleotides read TGCGCCAGCAGCTTCACAGGTACTGGAAACACCATATATTTT.

This rearrangement joins TRBV30 to TRBJ2-1; 7 bases agree with TRBD1. V was pared by 2 bases and J by 6 bases, with 4 bases of the junction left unmatched. There are 13 residues in the CDR3. CDR1 is GTSNPN and CDR2 is SVGIG in the germline V gene (reference sequence). CDR3 DNA sequence: TGTGCCTGGAGTCCCGACAGGGTCAATGAGCAGTTCTTC. Translated: CAWSPDRVNEQFF. Full variable domain (missing parts from reference TRBV30 and TRBJ2-1): SQTIHQWPATLVQPVGSPLSLECTVEGTSNPNLYWYRQAAGRGLQLLFYSVGIGQISSEVPQNLSASRPQDRQFILSSKKLLLSDSGFYLCAWSPDRVNEQFFGPGTRLTVL.

V and J are TRBV7-8 and TRBJ2-2, with D unresolved. The CDR3 is 14 residues long. Germline V gives CDR1 SGHVS, CDR2 FQNEAQ. Trimming left V 3 bases short and J 6 bases short, with 11 bases between. CDR3 loop: CASSLWRVAGELFF. In DNA form, the CDR3 reads TGTGCCAGCAGCTTGTGGAGAGTCGCCGGGGAGCTGTTTTTT.

The chain uses TRBV10-3 and TRBJ2-7; D is uncertain. Germline lookup yields CDR1 ENHRY and CDR2 SYGVKD. The CDR3 loop spans 13 amino acids. Trimming removed 3 bases from V and 0 bases from J, with 6 bases in between. The CDR3 reads CAISEGPSYEQYF. DNA of the CDR3: TGTGCCATCAGTGAAGGGCCCTCCTACGAGCAGTACTTC.

The V and J genes are TRBV6-6 and TRBJ2-7; tentative D call: TRBD1 (6 bases). The CDR3 consists of 14 residues. V was cut by 3 bases and J by 2 bases, with 11 bases left in between. Germline CDR1 reads MNHNY; CDR2 reads SVGAGI (reference sequence). The CDR3 DNA is TGTGCCAGCAGTTATTCAGGACAGACCTACGAGCAGTACTTC. Translating gives CASSYSGQTYEQYF.

V and J are TRBV7-9 and TRBJ2-5; no clear D. CDR1 is SEHNR, CDR2 FQNEAQ, per germline (reference sequence). V lost 0 bases to trimming and J lost 7 bases, with 6 bases between them. This CDR3 has 12 amino acids. The CDR3 DNA reads as TGTGCCAGCAGCTTAGCCGAATCGACCCAGTACTTC. Amino acids: CASSLAESTQYF.

The gene calls are TRBV19 and TRBJ2-4, with a weak D call TRBD2 (5 bases). Trimming stripped 3 bases from V and 1 base from J, with 28 bases between. This CDR3 has 21 residues. CDR1 LNHDA and CDR2 SQIVND come from the germline V gene (reference sequence). The CDR3 DNA sequence: TGTGCCAGTAGTATTCTGTGGCGGTCGGCGACTATGAGAGGGGCCAAAAACATTCAGTACTTC. It encodes CASSILWRSATMRGAKNIQYF.

This clone was counted once. The chain is built from TRBV18 and TRBJ2-1; 9 bases match TRBD2. Germline trimming cut 1 base from V and 5 bases from J; bases unmatched to any gene: 6. Germline CDR1 is KGHSH and CDR2 is LQKENI. This CDR3 comprises 16 residues. The CDR3 coding sequence is TGTGCCAGCTCACCACTATTAGCGGGAGCCGACAATGAGCAGTTCTTC. The encoded protein is CASSPLLAGADNEQFF.

This clone was counted a few times. V is TRBV4-2 and J is TRBJ2-1, with 9 bases matching TRBD2. Germline V lookup: CDR1 LGHNA, CDR2 YNFKEQ. The CDR3 sequence is 19 residues long. Germline trimming cut 4 bases from V and 10 bases from J; bases unmatched to any gene: 23. CDR3: CASSPGAGGASGDTYEQFF. The CDR3 bases are TGTGCCAGCAGCCCAGGAGCGGGTGGGGCTAGCGGGGACACGTACGAGCAGTTCTTC.